The 14 T cell receptor beta chains below come from one sample, sequenced in a study of identical twins. TCRdb called the 5' RACE reads again in MiXCR, with one record for every CDR3 protein. The sample carries approximately 600,000 distinct CDR3 sequences, less than 9% recorded once. These data also formed part of another study, on yellow fever vaccine responses in identical twins.

Specimen: PBMCs. The receptors originated from a woman between 18 and 30 years old in good health.

This clonotype was seen ten or more times. V and J are TRBV2 and TRBJ2-1; the match to TRBD1 covers 7 bases. This CDR3 is 15 amino acids long. Germline V CDR1 and CDR2: SNHLY, FYNNEI. V shed 3 bases, J shed 3 bases, and the junction held 5 bases outside the gene matches. In nucleotides, the CDR3 is TGTGCCAGCAGTGATGTACAGGGGTTCTACAATGAGCAGTTCTTC. It is translated as CASSDVQGFYNEQFF.

This clonotype came up many times. The V gene is TRBV5-5, the J gene TRBJ2-2, with D possibly TRBD2 on 6 matching bases. Trimming stripped 4 bases from V and 4 bases from J, with 14 bases between. CDR1 SGHKS and CDR2 YYEKEE come from the germline V gene (reference sequence). CDR3 size: 15 residues. The CDR3 bases are TGTGCCAGCAGCCCGGGTGGAGGGACCACCGGGGAGCTGTTTTTT. The encoded protein is CASSPGGGTTGELFF.

This clonotype turned up a few times. The V and J genes are TRBV10-3 and TRBJ1-5; D is unresolved. Trimming removed 0 bases at V and 7 bases at J, with 7 bases between. CDR1 ENHRY and CDR2 SYGVKD come from the germline V gene. CDR3 length: 13 amino acids. CDR3 sequence: CAISESLGQPQHF. For the CDR3, the DNA is TGTGCCATCAGTGAGTCCCTGGGGCAGCCCCAGCATTTT.

This clonotype was detected only a few times. This rearrangement joins TRBV7-2 to TRBJ2-3; D ambiguous. Germline V gene sequence: CDR1 SGHTA, CDR2 FQGNSA. Trimming removed 1 base from V and 4 bases from J, with 18 bases in between. There are 17 residues in the CDR3. CDR3 sequence reads: CASSLEAWAPSADTQYF. The CDR3 DNA reads TGTGCCAGCAGCTTAGAGGCTTGGGCCCCGTCGGCAGATACGCAGTATTTT.

The V gene is TRBV15, the J gene TRBJ2-1; 10 nucleotides match TRBD2. The CDR3 is 16 residues long. Trimming took 6 bases from V and 6 from J; bases not matched to a gene: 11. Germline V gives CDR1 LNHNV, CDR2 YYDKDF (reference sequence). CDR3 amino acids: CATRNTSGRALNEQFF. The CDR3 DNA reads TGTGCCACCAGGAATACGAGCGGGAGGGCCCTCAATGAGCAGTTCTTC.

This clonotype came up a few times. V usage is TRBV5-1 and J usage is TRBJ2-1; TRBD1 matches at 7 bases. The length of the CDR3 is 11 residues. Germline CDR1 and CDR2: SGHRS and YFSETQ. Germline trimming cut 2 bases from V and 14 bases from J; bases unmatched to any gene: 4. The chain's CDR3 is CASSLEGAEFF. The CDR3 coding sequence is TGCGCCAGCAGCTTAGAGGGGGCTGAGTTCTTC.

The chain uses TRBV9 and TRBJ2-2, with TRBD1 as a possible D gene (6 bases). Germline V gene sequence: CDR1 SGDLS, CDR2 YYNGEE. The V and J ends lost 3 bases and 4 bases respectively, with 16 bases between them. This CDR3 spans 16 amino acids. The CDR3 reads CASSGIRDMGTGELFF. In DNA form, the CDR3 reads TGTGCCAGCAGCGGTATCAGGGACATGGGCACCGGGGAGCTGTTTTTT.

This clonotype was detected many times. V usage is TRBV21-1 and J usage is TRBJ2-7; the table's D call, TRBD1, has no DNA check behind it. TRBV21-1 is reported as a pseudogene. The CDR3 extends over 13 amino acids. CDR3 in DNA: TGTGCCAGCAGCAAAGTTTCGGGAAGCAAGCAGTACGTC. Translating it yields CASSKVSGSKQYV.

The genes are TRBV20-1 and TRBJ2-7, with TRBD2 matching 9 bases. With 0 bases clipped from V and 0 bases from J, the junction kept 9 bases outside the gene matches. Germline CDR1 is DFQATT and CDR2 is SNEGSKA (reference sequence). The CDR3 loop spans 17 amino acids. The CDR3 coding sequence is TGCAGTGCTAGAGAGTCCAGCGGGGGGATCAGCTCCTACGAGCAGTACGTC. Its translation: CSARESSGGISSYEQYV.

The rearrangement links TRBV29-1 to TRBJ2-1; the D is unclear. V gave up 3 bases and J gave up 0 bases, with 6 bases separating them. The length of the CDR3 is 13 residues. Looked up from germline, CDR1 is SQVTM and CDR2 is ANQGSEA. The CDR3 region is CSVDRHSYNEQFF. The CDR3 nucleotides read TGCAGCGTTGACCGGCACTCCTACAATGAGCAGTTCTTC.

This clonotype was counted only a few times. The chain joins TRBV5-6 to TRBJ2-5; tentatively, D is TRBD2 (5 bases). Per the germline V gene, CDR1 is SGHDT and CDR2 is YYEEEE. The CDR3 runs to 13 residues. Trimming removed 0 bases from V and 5 bases from J, with 8 bases in between. CDR3 sequence: CASSLVVAETQYF. CDR3 bases: TGTGCCAGCAGCTTGGTAGTAGCGGAGACCCAGTACTTC.

Ten or more counts support this clonotype. This sequence joins TRBV28 and TRBJ2-6; 9 nucleotides align to TRBD1. The germline V gene has CDR1 MDHEN and CDR2 SYDVKM. The ends lost 3 bases at V and 0 bases at J; junction bases unmatched: 3. The CDR3 extends over 17 amino acids. This CDR3 reads CASSLGQGYSGANVLTF. CDR3 sequence (DNA): TGTGCCAGCAGTTTGGGACAGGGTTACTCTGGGGCCAACGTCCTGACTTTC.

There are many counts of this clonotype. This chain joins TRBV12-3 or TRBV12-4 and TRBJ2-1; D unclear. V lost 2 bases to trimming and J lost 1 base, with 15 bases between them. This CDR3 has 17 residues. The CDR3 nucleotides are TGTGCCAGCAGTTTACAGCTTGCCCCGAATTCCTACAATGAGCAGTTCTTC. Its protein product is CASSLQLAPNSYNEQFF.

About this clonotype: A read error may account for a junction end that differs from germline. The chain uses TRBV12-3 or TRBV12-4 and TRBJ2-5; 8 bases agree with TRBD1. The CDR3 sequence is 15 residues long. CDR3 in DNA: TGTGCCAGCAGCCTTGGGACAGGCCGCCAAGAGTCCCAGTACTTC. Its protein is CASSLGTGRQESQYF.